The rows below give T cell receptor beta chains drawn from one sample of a study of patients and donors after allogeneic stem cell transplantation. TCRdb reprocessed the RT-PCR reads via MiXCR and lists one record per CDR3 protein. In the table there are some 230,000 distinct CDR3 sequences, approximately 14% of which are singletons. Source material: blood, either unsorted or a sorted T cell fraction (not recorded which). The origin of the receptors is a human donor who was either an allogeneic HSCT recipient or a stem cell or donor lymphocyte infusion donor (not recorded which). It is not recorded whose cells these are; they may come from a transplant donor. Both conserved end residues are part of each CDR3. The order of the fields is D gene, J gene, clone size, V gene, CDR3 DNA, CDR3 protein. D genes are given only for firm matches. Only some rows state a clone size, as once, few, many or a class for expanded clones.

>.|TRBJ2-1|.|TRBV29-1
TGCAGCGTTGTTCGGGACAACTATGAGCAGTTCTTC
CSVVRDNYEQFF
>.|TRBJ1-3|.|TRBV5-5
TGTGCCAGCAGCTTGGCCGGCGGGTCTGGAAACACCATATATTTT
CASSLAGGSGNTIYF
>TRBD1|TRBJ1-2|many|TRBV12-3/TRBV12-4
TGTGCCAGCAGCCTAACCATGGACAGGGGGAAAGGCTACACCTTC
CASSLTMDRGKGYTF
>.|TRBJ1-2|.|TRBV4-1
TGCGCCAGCAGCCAGGATATCGGGACCTACTATGGCTACACCTTC
CASSQDIGTYYGYTF
>.|TRBJ2-7|.|TRBV11-1
TGTGCCAGCAGCCAAAACCAGGGTCCCGAGCAGTACTTC
CASSQNQGPEQYF
>TRBD1|TRBJ1-6|few|TRBV4-1
TGCGCCAGCAGCCTCGTACCGGGACAGTATAATTCACCCCTCCACTTT
CASSLVPGQYNSPLHF
>TRBD2|TRBJ2-1|many|TRBV12-3/TRBV12-4
TGTGCCAGCAGCACCAGCGGGAGTCCCTACAATGAGCAGTTCTTC
CASSTSGSPYNEQFF
>TRBD2|TRBJ2-2|many|TRBV4-2
TGTGCCAGCACCCTAGCGGAGAACACCGGGGAGCTGTTTTTT
CASTLAENTGELFF
>.|TRBJ2-2|many|TRBV7-2
TGTGCCAGCAGCAAGCGCGGGACTGCGAACACCGGGGAGCTGTTTTTT
CASSKRGTANTGELFF
>TRBD2|TRBJ2-1|few|TRBV24-1
TGTGCCACCGGACTAGCGGGAGGGAGCTACAATGAGCAGTTCTTC
CATGLAGGSYNEQFF
>.|TRBJ1-2|few|TRBV25-1
TGTGCCAGCAGCCGGGACAACTATGGCTACACCTTC
CASSRDNYGYTF
>.|TRBJ2-7|few|TRBV10-3
TGTGCCATCAGTGAGTCGACTCTCGGACTGAACTCCTACGAGCAGTACTTC
CAISESTLGLNSYEQYF
>.|TRBJ2-7|.|TRBV7-9
TGTGCCAGCAGCCCTCAGGGACCCTACGAGCAGTACTTC
CASSPQGPYEQYF
>TRBD2|TRBJ2-6|.|TRBV12-3/TRBV12-4
TGTGCCAGCAGTCTACGGACTAGCGGGGATAAGAGCTCTGGGGCCAACGTCCTGACTTTC
CASSLRTSGDKSSGANVLTF
>TRBD1|TRBJ2-7|.|TRBV20-1
TGCAGTGCTGAGAGAGACAGGGACAAGCAGTACTTC
CSAERDRDKQYF
>.|TRBJ1-5|few|TRBV5-6
TGTGCCAGCAGTCTGGGGGGGCAGGACGACCAGCCCCAGCATTTT
CASSLGGQDDQPQHF
>.|TRBJ2-3|few|TRBV5-1
TGCGCCAGCAGCTTGGTTGGGACTAGCACAGATACGCAGTATTTT
CASSLVGTSTDTQYF
>TRBD1|TRBJ2-7|.|TRBV3-1
TGTGCCAGCAGCCACCCAGGGGGCTACGAGCAGTACTTC
CASSHPGGYEQYF
>.|TRBJ2-5|.|TRBV29-1
TGCAGCGGTGATTTGTTTGGCGGAGAGACAAAGTACTTC
CSGDLFGGETKYF
>TRBD1|TRBJ1-2|few|TRBV9
TGTGCCAGCAGCGTACGGACAGGTAGTGGCTACACCTTC
CASSVRTGSGYTF
>.|TRBJ1-1|many|TRBV6-2/TRBV6-3
TGTGCCAGCAGTTGGGATTGGGGGCAAGCTTTCTTT
CASSWDWGQAFF
>.|TRBJ2-1|.|TRBV2
TGTGCCAGCAGTGAACAGGGTCTCAATGAGCAGTTCTTC
CASSEQGLNEQFF
>.|TRBJ1-6|few|TRBV12-3/TRBV12-4
TGTGCCAGTAATGGGGATGGCTCACCCCTCCACTTT
CASNGDGSPLHF
>TRBD1|TRBJ2-3|few|TRBV15
TGTGCCACCAGCAGTAGACAGGGGTCAGATACGCAGTATTTT
CATSSRQGSDTQYF
>.|TRBJ2-3|many|TRBV3-1
TGTGCCAGCAGCCCAGGGGTAGATACGCAGTATTTT
CASSPGVDTQYF
>.|TRBJ2-1|many|TRBV24-1
TGTGCCACCAGCCCAGGCAGGGCCTCCTACAATGAGCAGTTCTTC
CATSPGRASYNEQFF
>.|TRBJ2-4|few|TRBV21-1
TGTGCCAGCAGCAGAAGACAGGTTCTAGCCAAAAACATTCAGTACTTC
CASSRRQVLAKNIQYF
>TRBD1|TRBJ1-1|few|TRBV7-3
TGTGCCAGCAGCACCGGACAGGGTGCTGAAGCTTTCTTT
CASSTGQGAEAFF
>TRBD1|TRBJ2-2|.|TRBV10-3
TGTGCCATCAGGACCACAGGCGGGGACAGGCCAGCGAACACCGGGGAGCTGTTTTTT
CAIRTTGGDRPANTGELFF
>TRBD1|TRBJ2-3|.|TRBV24-1
TGTGCCACCAGTGGCCCGCCCCCGGGACAGGGCCCCGTGGGTACGCAGTATTTT
CATSGPPPGQGPVGTQYF
>.|TRBJ2-3|.|TRBV6-2/TRBV6-3
TGTGCCAGCAGCTCCCTTACCCTGGGGTGGTCTGTGGGAGATACGCAGTATTTT
CASSSLTLGWSVGDTQYF
>.|TRBJ1-1|.|TRBV30
TGTGCCTGGAGTGTACGAGGGGCAGGTGCTGAAGCTTTCTTT
CAWSVRGAGAEAFF
>.|TRBJ2-1|many|TRBV7-3
TGTGCCAGCAGCCCCGAGCGTCGACTCGGCTACAATGAGCAGTTCTTC
CASSPERRLGYNEQFF
>TRBD2|TRBJ2-7|many|TRBV4-3
TGCGCCAGCAGCCAGAGGGAGGGAGGGCACGAGCAGTACTTC
CASSQREGGHEQYF
>TRBD1|TRBJ1-5|.|TRBV19
TGTGCCAGTAGTATGGGACCACAGGGGAATCAGCCCCAGCATTTT
CASSMGPQGNQPQHF
>.|TRBJ2-1|many|TRBV5-1
TGCGCCAGCAGCTCCCGGGACTCCAACTACAATGAGCAGTTCTTC
CASSSRDSNYNEQFF
>TRBD1|TRBJ2-7|many|TRBV9
TGTGCCAGCAGCGTAGGCTCCCAGACAGGGGCCTACGAGCAGTACTTC
CASSVGSQTGAYEQYF
>.|TRBJ1-4|many|TRBV5-1
TGCGCCAGCAGCTGGCAGGACCGCCGGGAAAAACTGTTTTTT
CASSWQDRREKLFF
>.|TRBJ1-1|.|TRBV6-1
TGTGCCAGCAGTGCAATTGGCAGCCAGAACACTGAAGCTTTCTTT
CASSAIGSQNTEAFF
>.|TRBJ2-2|.|TRBV7-2
TGTGCCAGCAGCTTACGGCGGGGGACAACCGGGGAGCTGTTTTTT
CASSLRRGTTGELFF
>.|TRBJ2-5|many|TRBV28
TGTGCCAGCAGACAGCAAGAGACCCAGTACTTC
CASRQQETQYF
>.|TRBJ2-1|.|TRBV12-3/TRBV12-4
TGTGCCAGCAGGGGGGGGCAGGCCACCTACAATGAGCAGTTCTTC
CASRGGQATYNEQFF
>TRBD2|TRBJ2-3|few|TRBV6-5
TGTGCCAGCAGTTACTCAATAGCGGGAGGACCTACAGATACGCAGTATTTT
CASSYSIAGGPTDTQYF
>.|TRBJ2-3|many|TRBV10-3
TGTGCCATCAGGGGGGTATCCACAGATACGCAGTATTTT
CAIRGVSTDTQYF
>.|TRBJ1-5|few|TRBV5-1
TGCGCCAGCAGCTTGGCCGGACGGAGGGATCAGCCCCAGCATTTT
CASSLAGRRDQPQHF
>.|TRBJ2-1|many|TRBV6-1
TGTGCCAGCAGTCTATCGGGGGCCCTCCTGCAGTTCTTC
CASSLSGALLQFF
>.|TRBJ1-1|.|TRBV20-1
TGCAGTGCTAGAGATAATATGAACACTGAAGCTTTCTTT
CSARDNMNTEAFF
>TRBD2|TRBJ2-1|many|TRBV12-3/TRBV12-4
TGTGCCAGCAGTGGAGCGGGGTCCTCCTACAATGAGCAGTTCTTC
CASSGAGSSYNEQFF
>TRBD2|TRBJ2-1|many|TRBV13
TGTGCCAGCAGCCCGCCCTCCGTGGGGAGCGGGGGTGAGCAGTTCTTC
CASSPPSVGSGGEQFF
>TRBD1|TRBJ1-2|.|TRBV5-1
TGCGCCAGCAGCCCCAAGGGGGACAGGGGACTTAACTATGGCTACACCTTC
CASSPKGDRGLNYGYTF
>TRBD1|TRBJ2-7|many|TRBV30
TGTGCCTGGAGTCGACAGGGACGGGACGAGCAGTACTTC
CAWSRQGRDEQYF